The clone carrying this T cell receptor (beta chain) was counted only a few times. Unique molecular identifiers featured in how the TCRbeta library was prepared. TCRdb reprocessed the PCR reads with MiXCR, giving one entry per CDR3 protein. The sample lists more than 200,000 distinct CDR3 sequences; 24% were seen once. Germline V gene sequence: CDR1 SNHLY, CDR2 FYNNEI. V was clipped by 7 bases and J by 8 bases; unmatched bases: 14. The CDR3 length is 15 residues. The data are from a study of T-cell reconstitution after alpha-beta-depleted transplantation in children. V and J are TRBV2 and TRBJ2-1; 7 bases map to TRBD1. The sample in question was PBMCs, mostly from graft donor cells, obtained 360 days after TCRalphabeta/CD19-depleted stem cell transplant. The origin of this receptor is a female patient younger than 10 who had a stem cell transplant for congenital amegakaryocytic thrombocytopenia, so the T cells may come from the graft donor. CDR3 in DNA: TGTGCCAGCATTTTACAGGGGTTTGACACATATGAGCAGTTCTTC. It yields the protein CASILQGFDTYEQFF.